This TCR beta chain is from a study of CD8 T cells in Susac syndrome. An input of roughly 0.5 to 1 ug of RNA was subjected to reverse transcription using random hexamers. Amplification of the TCR beta CDR3 was carried out by immunoSEQ multiplex PCR, which spanned a total of 54 Vbeta and 13 Jbeta segments. TCRdb reprocessed the immunoSEQ multiplex PCR reads via MiXCR and lists one record per CDR3 protein. The sample has 180,000 or so distinct CDR3 sequences, about 95% seen once; the top ten hold 0.08% to 0.11%. Sequencing of TCR beta was undertaken in CD8+ and CD4+ T cells derived from blood. Controls were drawn from healthy donors and were matched for age and sex. In contrast to the negatively isolated CD8+ and CD4+ T cells, TEMRA cells were FACS-enriched. CDR1 and CDR2 (germline): MNHEY, SVGAGI. The J segment lost 6 bases and the V segment lost 0 bases, leaving 4 bases of the junction unmatched. The CDR3 is 15 amino acids.

The sequencing input was CD4+ T cells from PBMCs. This sequence originates from a human donor in good health. J is TRBJ1-4 and V is TRBV6-5, with 7 bases lining up with TRBD1. The CDR3 sequence is CASSYSRQGDEKLFF. DNA for the CDR3: TGTGCCAGCAGTTACTCGAGACAGGGCGATGAAAAACTGTTTTTT.